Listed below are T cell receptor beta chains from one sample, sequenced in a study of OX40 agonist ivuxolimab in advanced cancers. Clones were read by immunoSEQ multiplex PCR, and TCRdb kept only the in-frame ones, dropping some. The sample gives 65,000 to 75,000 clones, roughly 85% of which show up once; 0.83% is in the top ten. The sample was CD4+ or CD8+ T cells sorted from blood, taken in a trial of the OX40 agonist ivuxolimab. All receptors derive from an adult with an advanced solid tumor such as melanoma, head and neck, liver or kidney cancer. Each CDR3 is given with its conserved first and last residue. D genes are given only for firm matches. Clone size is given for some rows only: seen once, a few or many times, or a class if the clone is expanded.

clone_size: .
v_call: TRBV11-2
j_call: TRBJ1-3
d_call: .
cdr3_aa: CASSLDGSGNTIYF
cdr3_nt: TGTGCCAGCAGCTTAGATGGGTCCGGAAACACCATATATTTT

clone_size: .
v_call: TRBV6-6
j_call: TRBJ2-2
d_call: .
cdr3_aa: CASSYSDNTGELFF
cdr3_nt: TGTGCCAGCAGTTACTCGGATAACACCGGGGAGCTGTTTTTT

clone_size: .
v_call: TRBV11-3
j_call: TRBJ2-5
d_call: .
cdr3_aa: CASSVGQEETQYF
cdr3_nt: TGTGCCAGCAGCGTCGGACAAGAAGAGACCCAGTACTTC

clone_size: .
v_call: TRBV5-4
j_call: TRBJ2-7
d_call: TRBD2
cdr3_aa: CASSLKLAEISYEQYF
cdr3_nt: TGTGCCAGCAGCTTGAAGCTAGCGGAAATCTCCTACGAGCAGTACTTC

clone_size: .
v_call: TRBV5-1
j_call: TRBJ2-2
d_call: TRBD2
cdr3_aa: CASSSLGLDQLFF
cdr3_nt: TGCGCCAGCAGCTCATTGGGACTAGATCAGCTGTTTTTT

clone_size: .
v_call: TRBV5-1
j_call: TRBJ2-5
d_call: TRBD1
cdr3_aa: CASSVRDRVLMSETQYF
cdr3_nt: TGCGCCAGCAGCGTCCGGGACAGGGTGTTAATGTCGGAGACCCAGTACTTC

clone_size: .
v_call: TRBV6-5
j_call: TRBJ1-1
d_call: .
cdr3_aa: CASQFLGGRGTEAFF
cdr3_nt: TGTGCCAGTCAATTCTTGGGGGGACGAGGCACTGAAGCTTTCTTT

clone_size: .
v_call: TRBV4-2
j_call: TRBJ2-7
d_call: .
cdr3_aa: CASSRPRSQRSSYEQYF
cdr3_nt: TGTGCCAGCAGCCGACCCAGGTCCCAGAGAAGCTCCTACGAGCAGTACTTC

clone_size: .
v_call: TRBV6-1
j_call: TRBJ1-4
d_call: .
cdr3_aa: CASSGRHRSTNEKLFF
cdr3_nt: TGTGCCAGCAGTGGACGCCACCGATCAACTAATGAAAAACTGTTTTTT

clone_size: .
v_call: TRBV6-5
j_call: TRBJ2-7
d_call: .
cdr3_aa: CASSYSRGSHEQYF
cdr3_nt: TGTGCCAGCAGTTACTCTAGGGGGTCCCACGAGCAGTACTTC

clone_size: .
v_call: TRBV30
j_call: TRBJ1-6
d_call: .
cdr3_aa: CAWSVPRSISSYNSPLHF
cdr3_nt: TGTGCCTGGAGTGTTCCCCGCTCTATTAGCTCCTATAATTCACCCCTCCACTTT

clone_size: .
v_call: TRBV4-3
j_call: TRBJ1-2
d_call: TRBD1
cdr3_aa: CASSQDRYRTGPYGYTF
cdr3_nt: TGCGCCAGCAGCCAAGATAGGTATAGGACAGGGCCGTATGGCTACACCTTC

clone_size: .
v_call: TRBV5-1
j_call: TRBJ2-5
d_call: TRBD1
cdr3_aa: CASSLGPGGDDTQYF
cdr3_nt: TGCGCCAGCAGCTTGGGCCCAGGGGGAGACGATACCCAGTACTTC

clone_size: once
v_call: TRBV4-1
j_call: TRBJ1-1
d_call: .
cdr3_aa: CASSQEENTEAFF
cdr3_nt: TGCGCCAGCAGCCAAGAGGAGAACACTGAAGCTTTCTTT

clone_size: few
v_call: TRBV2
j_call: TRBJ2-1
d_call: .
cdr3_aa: CASTPNYEQFF
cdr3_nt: TGTGCCAGCACCCCGAACTATGAGCAGTTCTTC

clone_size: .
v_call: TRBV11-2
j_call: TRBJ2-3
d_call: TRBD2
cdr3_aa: CASSLVAGDTQYF
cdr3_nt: TGTGCCAGCAGCTTGGTAGCGGGGGATACGCAGTATTTT

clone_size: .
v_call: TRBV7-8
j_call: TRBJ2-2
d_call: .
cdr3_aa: CASSLVGDTGELFF
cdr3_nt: TGTGCCAGCAGCTTAGTCGGAGACACCGGGGAGCTGTTTTTT

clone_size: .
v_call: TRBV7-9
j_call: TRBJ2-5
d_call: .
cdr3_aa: CASSLSSGQETQYF
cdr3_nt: TGTGCCAGCAGCTTATCAAGCGGACAAGAGACCCAGTACTTC

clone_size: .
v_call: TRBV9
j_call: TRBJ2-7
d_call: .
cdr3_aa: CASSVAPDTTSYEQYF
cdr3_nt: TGTGCCAGCAGCGTAGCTCCAGACACAACCTCCTACGAGCAGTACTTC

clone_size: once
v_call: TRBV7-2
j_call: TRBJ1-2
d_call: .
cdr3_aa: CASSTGGFRGRDVYYGYTF
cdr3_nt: TGTGCCAGCAGCACAGGCGGTTTTCGTGGCAGGGATGTCTACTATGGCTACACCTTC

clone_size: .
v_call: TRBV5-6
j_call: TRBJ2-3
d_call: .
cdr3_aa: CASSFQGNTDTQYF
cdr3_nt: TGTGCCAGCAGCTTCCAGGGAAACACAGATACGCAGTATTTT

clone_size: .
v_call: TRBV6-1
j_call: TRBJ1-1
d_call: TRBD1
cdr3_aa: CASSPGGRGEAFF
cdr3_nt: TGTGCCAGCAGTCCAGGGGGTAGAGGTGAAGCTTTCTTT

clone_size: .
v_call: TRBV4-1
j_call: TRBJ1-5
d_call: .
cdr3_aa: CASSQLLRGNSNQPQHF
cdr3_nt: TGCGCCAGCAGCCAACTCCTGCGGGGGAATAGCAATCAGCCCCAGCATTTT

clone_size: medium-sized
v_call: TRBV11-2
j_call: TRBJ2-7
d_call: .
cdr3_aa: CASSGRGAGEQYF
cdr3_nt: TGTGCCAGCAGCGGACGAGGGGCTGGGGAGCAGTACTTC

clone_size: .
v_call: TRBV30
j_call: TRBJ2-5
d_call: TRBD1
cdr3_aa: CATRTGWETQYF
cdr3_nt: TGTGCCACAAGGACAGGGTGGGAGACCCAGTACTTC

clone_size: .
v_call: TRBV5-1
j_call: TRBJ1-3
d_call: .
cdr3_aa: CASSSDGSGNTIYF
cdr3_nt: TGCGCCAGCAGCTCGGACGGCTCTGGAAACACCATATATTTT

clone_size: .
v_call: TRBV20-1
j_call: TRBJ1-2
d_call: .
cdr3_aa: CSVQSNYGYTF
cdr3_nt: TGCAGTGTACAGTCTAACTATGGCTACACCTTC

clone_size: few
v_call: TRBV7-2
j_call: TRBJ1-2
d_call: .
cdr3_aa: CASSQRYGYTF
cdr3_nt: TGTGCCAGCAGTCAGAGATATGGCTACACCTTC

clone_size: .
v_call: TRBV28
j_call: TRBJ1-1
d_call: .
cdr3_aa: CASSLPGNTEAFF
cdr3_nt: TGTGCCAGCAGTTTACCAGGGAACACTGAAGCTTTCTTT

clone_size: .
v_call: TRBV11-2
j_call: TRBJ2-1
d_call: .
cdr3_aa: CASSSPPGQRLYNEQFF
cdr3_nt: TGTGCCAGCAGCTCGCCCCCCGGGCAGAGACTCTACAATGAGCAGTTCTTC

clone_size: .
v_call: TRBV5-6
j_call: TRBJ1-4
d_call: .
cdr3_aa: CASSLRRDSTNEKLFF
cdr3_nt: TGTGCCAGCAGCTTGAGAAGGGATTCAACTAATGAAAAACTGTTTTTT

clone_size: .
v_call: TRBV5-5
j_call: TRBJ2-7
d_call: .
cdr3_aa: CASSRQGSSSYEQYF
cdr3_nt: TGTGCCAGCAGCCGTCAGGGTAGTAGCTCCTACGAGCAGTACTTC

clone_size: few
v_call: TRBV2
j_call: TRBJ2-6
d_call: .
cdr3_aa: CARLGGTAPGANVLTF
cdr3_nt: TGTGCCAGGTTAGGGGGGACAGCCCCTGGGGCCAACGTCCTGACTTTC

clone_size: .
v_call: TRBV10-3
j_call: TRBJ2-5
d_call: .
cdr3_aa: CAISEPGWETQYF
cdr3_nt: TGTGCCATCAGTGAACCAGGGTGGGAGACCCAGTACTTC

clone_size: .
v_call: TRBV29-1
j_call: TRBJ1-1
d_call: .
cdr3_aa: CSVDRGTTEAFF
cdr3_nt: TGCAGCGTTGATCGGGGGACCACTGAAGCTTTCTTT

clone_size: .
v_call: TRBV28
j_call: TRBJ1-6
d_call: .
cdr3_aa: CASGGRLNSPLHF
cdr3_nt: TGTGCCAGCGGTGGACGGCTTAATTCACCCCTCCACTTT

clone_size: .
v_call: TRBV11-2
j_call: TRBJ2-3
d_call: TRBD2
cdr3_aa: CASSLIAGPDTQYF
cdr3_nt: TGTGCCAGCAGCTTAATAGCGGGACCGGATACGCAGTATTTT

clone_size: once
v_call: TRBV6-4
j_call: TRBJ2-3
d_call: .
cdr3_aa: CASSDLQQYYF
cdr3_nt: TGTGCCAGCAGTGACCTCCAACAGTATTATTTT

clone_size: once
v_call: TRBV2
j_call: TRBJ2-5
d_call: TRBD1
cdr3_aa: CASSEAGGRETQYF
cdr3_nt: TGTGCCAGCAGTGAGGCAGGGGGCCGGGAGACCCAGTACTTC

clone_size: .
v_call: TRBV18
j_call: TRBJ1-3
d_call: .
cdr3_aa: CASSPYDTSSGNTIYF
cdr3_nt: TGTGCCAGCTCACCTTACGACACCAGCTCTGGAAACACCATATATTTT

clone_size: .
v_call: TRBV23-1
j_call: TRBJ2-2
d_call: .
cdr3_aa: CASTQGGTNTGELFF
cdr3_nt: TGCGCCAGCACCCAGGGAGGTACGAACACCGGGGAGCTGTTTTTT

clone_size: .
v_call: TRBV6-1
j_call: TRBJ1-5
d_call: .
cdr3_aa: CASGGRNQPQHF
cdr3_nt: TGTGCCAGCGGGGGCCGTAATCAGCCCCAGCATTTT

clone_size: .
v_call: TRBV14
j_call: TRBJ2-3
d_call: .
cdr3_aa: CASSQGGRFTDTQYF
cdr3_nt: TGTGCCAGCAGCCAAGGTGGCAGATTCACAGATACGCAGTATTTT

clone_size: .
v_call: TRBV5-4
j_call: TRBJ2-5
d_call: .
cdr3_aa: CASSLPGRETQYF
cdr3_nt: TGTGCCAGCAGCTTGCCTGGCAGGGAGACCCAGTACTTC

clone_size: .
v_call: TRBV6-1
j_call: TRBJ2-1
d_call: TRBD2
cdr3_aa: CASSDAGTSGRRWQFF
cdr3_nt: TGTGCCAGCAGTGATGCCGGGACTAGCGGGAGGCGCTGGCAGTTCTTC

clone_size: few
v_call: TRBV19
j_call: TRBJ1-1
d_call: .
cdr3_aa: CASSPGPSGANTEAFF
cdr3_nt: TGTGCCAGTAGTCCCGGACCCTCAGGGGCGAACACTGAAGCTTTCTTT

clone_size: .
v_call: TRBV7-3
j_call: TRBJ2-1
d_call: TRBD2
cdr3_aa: CASSSTSGSYNEQFF
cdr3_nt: TGTGCCAGCAGCTCGACTAGCGGATCCTACAATGAGCAGTTCTTC

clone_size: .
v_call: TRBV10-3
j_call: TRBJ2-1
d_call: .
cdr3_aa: CAISDRDSSYNEQFF
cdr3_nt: TGTGCCATCAGTGACCGGGATAGCTCCTACAATGAGCAGTTCTTC

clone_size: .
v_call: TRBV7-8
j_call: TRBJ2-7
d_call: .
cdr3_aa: CASSPTLPQVPPYEQYF
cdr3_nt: TGTGCCAGCAGCCCCACCCTCCCGCAGGTGCCACCCTACGAGCAGTACTTC

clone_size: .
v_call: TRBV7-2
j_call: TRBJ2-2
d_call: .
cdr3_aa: CASSFYGGAGELFF
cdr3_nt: TGTGCCAGCAGCTTCTACGGGGGCGCCGGGGAGCTGTTTTTT

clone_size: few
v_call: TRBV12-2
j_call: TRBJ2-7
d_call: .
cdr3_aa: CASRPYGQRSSEQYF
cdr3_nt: TGTGCAAGTCGCCCATACGGACAGAGGTCTTCCGAGCAGTACTTC

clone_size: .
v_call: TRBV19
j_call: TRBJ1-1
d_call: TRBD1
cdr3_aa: CASTRGKNTEAFF
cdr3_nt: TGTGCCAGTACCAGGGGGAAGAACACTGAAGCTTTCTTT

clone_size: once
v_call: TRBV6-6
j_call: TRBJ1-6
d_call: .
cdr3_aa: CASSYFPAGSPLHF
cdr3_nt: TGTGCCAGCAGTTACTTCCCGGCCGGGTCACCCCTCCACTTT